The rows below give T cell receptor beta chains drawn from one sample of a study of cytomegalovirus exposure and HLA in healthy donors. Using immunoSEQ multiplex PCR, the repertoire was profiled, and TCRdb retains in-frame clones only, with some absent. The table has over 100,000 clones, 80% to 85% seen once. Material: PBMCs. All receptors derive from a woman in her 50s in good health and CMV-seropositive. Each CDR3 is given with its conserved first and last residue. D genes are given only for firm matches. Only part of the rows carry a size: once, few, many, or a class if the clone is expanded.

cdr3_nt: TGTGCCAGCAGCCAAGAGGTTGAGGGGGGCAATCAGCCCCAGCATTTT; cdr3_aa: CASSQEVEGGNQPQHF; v_call: TRBV5-4; d_call: NA; clone_size: NA; cdr3_length: 16; j_call: TRBJ1-5
cdr3_nt: TGTGCCAGCAGTGACGCGGACAGGGTGAACACTGAAGCTTTCTTT; cdr3_aa: CASSDADRVNTEAFF; v_call: TRBV2; d_call: TRBD1; clone_size: NA; cdr3_length: 15; j_call: TRBJ1-1
cdr3_nt: TGTGCCAGCAGCTGGGGGGGGAGAGATCAGCCCCAGCATTTT; cdr3_aa: CASSWGGRDQPQHF; v_call: TRBV5-6; d_call: NA; clone_size: NA; cdr3_length: 14; j_call: TRBJ1-5
cdr3_nt: TGTGCCAGCAGCCCCTTTAACAGGGTCGGGTCACCCCTCCACTTT; cdr3_aa: CASSPFNRVGSPLHF; v_call: TRBV7-2; d_call: NA; clone_size: NA; cdr3_length: 15; j_call: TRBJ1-6
cdr3_nt: TGCAGCGTCGGAGGGGCAACTAATGAAAAACCGTTTTTT; cdr3_aa: CSVGGATNEKPFF; v_call: TRBV29-1; d_call: NA; clone_size: NA; cdr3_length: 13; j_call: TRBJ1-4
cdr3_nt: TGCGCCAGCAGTGAATCACAGGCCCGGGATACGCAGTATTTT; cdr3_aa: CASSESQARDTQYF; v_call: TRBV10-2; d_call: NA; clone_size: NA; cdr3_length: 14; j_call: TRBJ2-3
cdr3_nt: TGTGCCAGCAGCTTGGGCAGGGAGGGCGAGCAGTACTTC; cdr3_aa: CASSLGREGEQYF; v_call: TRBV5-4; d_call: TRBD2; clone_size: NA; cdr3_length: 13; j_call: TRBJ2-7
cdr3_nt: TGTGCCAGCAGCTTAGAGGCTAGCGGGGGGGTGCCCGGGGAGCTGTTTTTT; cdr3_aa: CASSLEASGGVPGELFF; v_call: TRBV7-8; d_call: TRBD2; clone_size: NA; cdr3_length: 17; j_call: TRBJ2-2
cdr3_nt: TGTGCCAGCACCCTGGGACTAGCGGGAGCCGAGCAGTACTTC; cdr3_aa: CASTLGLAGAEQYF; v_call: TRBV28; d_call: TRBD2; clone_size: NA; cdr3_length: 14; j_call: TRBJ2-7
cdr3_nt: TGTGCCAGCGGGCTAGCGGCGAACACCGGGGAGCTGTTTTTT; cdr3_aa: CASGLAANTGELFF; v_call: TRBV6-5; d_call: TRBD2; clone_size: NA; cdr3_length: 14; j_call: TRBJ2-2
cdr3_nt: TGTGCCAGCAGCCTCTACAGGGGGCAGTCTGAAGCTTTCTTT; cdr3_aa: CASSLYRGQSEAFF; v_call: TRBV7-8; d_call: TRBD1; clone_size: NA; cdr3_length: 14; j_call: TRBJ1-1
cdr3_nt: TGTGCCAGCAGTGCGACTAGCGTGGGTGGGGATACGCAGTATTTT; cdr3_aa: CASSATSVGGDTQYF; v_call: TRBV2; d_call: TRBD2; clone_size: NA; cdr3_length: 15; j_call: TRBJ2-3
cdr3_nt: TGTGCCAGCAGTGTCCGGGAGACCCAGTACTTC; cdr3_aa: CASSVRETQYF; v_call: TRBV6-1; d_call: NA; clone_size: NA; cdr3_length: 11; j_call: TRBJ2-5
cdr3_nt: TGTGCCAGTAGTTACGGGACAGGTTCTATGAACACTGAAGCTTTCTTT; cdr3_aa: CASSYGTGSMNTEAFF; v_call: TRBV19; d_call: TRBD1; clone_size: NA; cdr3_length: 16; j_call: TRBJ1-1
cdr3_nt: TGCGCCAGCAGCCCCCGGACAGCCACCTACTACGAGCAGTACTTC; cdr3_aa: CASSPRTATYYEQYF; v_call: TRBV5-1; d_call: NA; clone_size: NA; cdr3_length: 15; j_call: TRBJ2-7
cdr3_nt: TGTGCCACCACCTCCGGGTTGAGTCAGCCCCAGCATTTT; cdr3_aa: CATTSGLSQPQHF; v_call: TRBV15; d_call: NA; clone_size: NA; cdr3_length: 13; j_call: TRBJ1-5
cdr3_nt: TGTGCCAGCAGCCTGGTGGACGGGGGGGCCAACGGCCTGACTTTC; cdr3_aa: CASSLVDGGANGLTF; v_call: TRBV7-9; d_call: TRBD2; clone_size: NA; cdr3_length: 15; j_call: TRBJ2-6
cdr3_nt: TGTGCCAGCAGCCGCCGACAGGGCCGCTACAATGAGCAGTTCTTC; cdr3_aa: CASSRRQGRYNEQFF; v_call: TRBV6-5; d_call: TRBD1; clone_size: NA; cdr3_length: 15; j_call: TRBJ2-1
cdr3_nt: TGTGCCAGCAGCGTAGGGAGGACAGGGTTAAGCACAGATACGCAGTATTTT; cdr3_aa: CASSVGRTGLSTDTQYF; v_call: TRBV9; d_call: TRBD1; clone_size: NA; cdr3_length: 17; j_call: TRBJ2-3
cdr3_nt: TGCAGCGTTGGTTCAGGGGGAAATGAGCAGTTCTTC; cdr3_aa: CSVGSGGNEQFF; v_call: TRBV29-1; d_call: TRBD1; clone_size: NA; cdr3_length: 12; j_call: TRBJ2-1
cdr3_nt: TGTGCCAGCAGCTTAAGGGTAGACAGCGATTATCAGCCCCAGCATTTT; cdr3_aa: CASSLRVDSDYQPQHF; v_call: TRBV5-5; d_call: NA; clone_size: NA; cdr3_length: 16; j_call: TRBJ1-5
cdr3_nt: TGTGCCAGCAGTGAAGGTAGGGGTGAGCAGTTCTTC; cdr3_aa: CASSEGRGEQFF; v_call: TRBV2; d_call: NA; clone_size: NA; cdr3_length: 12; j_call: TRBJ2-1
cdr3_nt: TGTGCCTGGAGTGCCCGTGAGGGGGGCGGGAGGGCCTACGGCGAGCAGTACTTC; cdr3_aa: CAWSAREGGGRAYGEQYF; v_call: TRBV30; d_call: TRBD2; clone_size: once; cdr3_length: 18; j_call: TRBJ2-7
cdr3_nt: TGTGCCAGCAGCCACCCTAGCGCGGGGGCCCACCTCTCCTACAATGAGCAGTTCTTC; cdr3_aa: CASSHPSAGAHLSYNEQFF; v_call: TRBV7-8; d_call: NA; clone_size: NA; cdr3_length: 19; j_call: TRBJ2-1
cdr3_nt: TGCGCCAGCAGCCCCGACAGGCCTGTGAGGGGGGAGCTGTTTTTT; cdr3_aa: CASSPDRPVRGELFF; v_call: TRBV5-1; d_call: NA; clone_size: NA; cdr3_length: 15; j_call: TRBJ2-2
cdr3_nt: TGTGCCAGCAGCTCGCGACTAGCGGATTACAATGAGCAGTTCTTC; cdr3_aa: CASSSRLADYNEQFF; v_call: TRBV11-2; d_call: TRBD2; clone_size: NA; cdr3_length: 15; j_call: TRBJ2-1
cdr3_nt: TGTGCCAGCAGCTCTAGGGGGAAAGGCACGGGGCAGAGGGGCGAGCAGTACTTC; cdr3_aa: CASSSRGKGTGQRGEQYF; v_call: TRBV21-1; d_call: NA; clone_size: NA; cdr3_length: 18; j_call: TRBJ2-7
cdr3_nt: TGTGCCAGCAGTTTAGCTAGCGGTAGCACAGATACGCAGTATTTT; cdr3_aa: CASSLASGSTDTQYF; v_call: TRBV28; d_call: TRBD2; clone_size: NA; cdr3_length: 15; j_call: TRBJ2-3
cdr3_nt: TGTGCCAGCAGCCAAGATTTCCGCGGTCAGCCCCAGCATTTT; cdr3_aa: CASSQDFRGQPQHF; v_call: TRBV4-2; d_call: NA; clone_size: NA; cdr3_length: 14; j_call: TRBJ1-5
cdr3_nt: TGTGCCAGCAGTTACTCGAGCTCTCGTTACTATGGCTACACCTTC; cdr3_aa: CASSYSSSRYYGYTF; v_call: TRBV6-5; d_call: NA; clone_size: NA; cdr3_length: 15; j_call: TRBJ1-2
cdr3_nt: TGTGCCATCAGTGAGACACGGAGCGAGCAGTACTTC; cdr3_aa: CAISETRSEQYF; v_call: TRBV10-3; d_call: NA; clone_size: NA; cdr3_length: 12; j_call: TRBJ2-7
cdr3_nt: TGTGCCAGCAGCCTGGACAGGCGGTATGGCTACACCTTC; cdr3_aa: CASSLDRRYGYTF; v_call: TRBV7-8; d_call: TRBD1; clone_size: NA; cdr3_length: 13; j_call: TRBJ1-2
cdr3_nt: TGTGCCAGCAGCAAAAGGACAGGGACTGAAGCTTTCTTT; cdr3_aa: CASSKRTGTEAFF; v_call: TRBV7-8; d_call: TRBD1; clone_size: NA; cdr3_length: 13; j_call: TRBJ1-1
cdr3_nt: TGTGCCAGCAGCGTAGGGGCAGCCGGCACCGGGGAGCTGTTTTTT; cdr3_aa: CASSVGAAGTGELFF; v_call: TRBV9; d_call: NA; clone_size: NA; cdr3_length: 15; j_call: TRBJ2-2
cdr3_nt: TGCGCCAGCACAACAGGGCGTATTTTGGATGGTACGAACACCGGGGAGCTGTTTTTT; cdr3_aa: CASTTGRILDGTNTGELFF; v_call: TRBV4-1; d_call: NA; clone_size: NA; cdr3_length: 19; j_call: TRBJ2-2
cdr3_nt: TGTGCCAGCAGCCAAGATCGGGCAGGGCGAAGGGAAAAACTGTTTTTT; cdr3_aa: CASSQDRAGRREKLFF; v_call: TRBV4-2; d_call: NA; clone_size: NA; cdr3_length: 16; j_call: TRBJ1-4
cdr3_nt: TGTGCTAGTGGTTTGGTAAGGGTTGAGACTCAGGGTGGGGATCTCTATCAGCCCCAGCATTTT; cdr3_aa: CASGLVRVETQGGDLYQPQHF; v_call: TRBV12-5; d_call: NA; clone_size: NA; cdr3_length: 21; j_call: TRBJ1-5
cdr3_nt: TGTGCCAGCAGCTTAGACAGGGGGATCTATGGCTACACCTTC; cdr3_aa: CASSLDRGIYGYTF; v_call: TRBV7-9; d_call: TRBD1; clone_size: NA; cdr3_length: 14; j_call: TRBJ1-2
cdr3_nt: TGTGCCAGTACCCCCGGCGGGAGAATCACTGAGCAGTTCTTC; cdr3_aa: CASTPGGRITEQFF; v_call: TRBV19; d_call: TRBD2; clone_size: NA; cdr3_length: 14; j_call: TRBJ2-1
cdr3_nt: TGTGCCAGCAGTGGGGGGGGACAGGTCTATGGCTACACCTTC; cdr3_aa: CASSGGGQVYGYTF; v_call: TRBV9; d_call: TRBD1; clone_size: NA; cdr3_length: 14; j_call: TRBJ1-2
cdr3_nt: TGTGCTAGTGGTTCTCCGGGGTCCTATGGCTACACCTTC; cdr3_aa: CASGSPGSYGYTF; v_call: TRBV12-5; d_call: NA; clone_size: NA; cdr3_length: 13; j_call: TRBJ1-2
cdr3_nt: TGTGCCAGCAGCTTACTTTTATTACGGGAAGGCGTGAACACTGAAGCTTTCTTT; cdr3_aa: CASSLLLLREGVNTEAFF; v_call: TRBV7-9; d_call: NA; clone_size: NA; cdr3_length: 18; j_call: TRBJ1-1
cdr3_nt: TGTGCCAGCAGCTTGGGAGAACAGATCTCCTACAATGAGCAGTTCTTC; cdr3_aa: CASSLGEQISYNEQFF; v_call: TRBV5-4; d_call: NA; clone_size: few; cdr3_length: 16; j_call: TRBJ2-1
cdr3_nt: TGTGCCAGCAGCTTGGCTAGCGGGGGCGATGAGCAGTTCTTC; cdr3_aa: CASSLASGGDEQFF; v_call: TRBV7-9; d_call: TRBD2; clone_size: NA; cdr3_length: 14; j_call: TRBJ2-1
cdr3_nt: TGTGCCAGTAGTAGATTAGGAGTCGGAACCGGGGAGCTGTTTTTT; cdr3_aa: CASSRLGVGTGELFF; v_call: TRBV19; d_call: NA; clone_size: NA; cdr3_length: 15; j_call: TRBJ2-2
cdr3_nt: TGTGCCAGCAGTGAAGCGGGCAGGGGCACTGAAGCTTTCTTT; cdr3_aa: CASSEAGRGTEAFF; v_call: TRBV6-1; d_call: NA; clone_size: NA; cdr3_length: 14; j_call: TRBJ1-1
cdr3_nt: TGTGCCAGCAACCCAATCGAAGAGGCTGAAAAACTGTTTTTT; cdr3_aa: CASNPIEEAEKLFF; v_call: TRBV7-8; d_call: NA; clone_size: NA; cdr3_length: 14; j_call: TRBJ1-4
cdr3_nt: TGTGCCTGGACCCCCTCCTTAGATACGCAGTATTTT; cdr3_aa: CAWTPSLDTQYF; v_call: TRBV30; d_call: NA; clone_size: NA; cdr3_length: 12; j_call: TRBJ2-3
cdr3_nt: TGTGCCAGCAGCTCGGACAGTTTCAATCAGCCCCAGCATTTT; cdr3_aa: CASSSDSFNQPQHF; v_call: TRBV7-9; d_call: NA; clone_size: NA; cdr3_length: 14; j_call: TRBJ1-5
cdr3_nt: TGTGCCAGCAGCTTCCGGACTAGCGGGAGATACAATGAGCAGTTCTTC; cdr3_aa: CASSFRTSGRYNEQFF; v_call: TRBV7-9; d_call: TRBD2; clone_size: NA; cdr3_length: 16; j_call: TRBJ2-1
cdr3_nt: TGTGCCAGCACCATAACAGGGGGAAACACCGGGGAGCTGTTTTTT; cdr3_aa: CASTITGGNTGELFF; v_call: TRBV6-5; d_call: TRBD1; clone_size: NA; cdr3_length: 15; j_call: TRBJ2-2
cdr3_nt: TGCAGCGTTGAGGGACAGGGGACTGAAGCTTTCTTT; cdr3_aa: CSVEGQGTEAFF; v_call: TRBV29-1; d_call: TRBD1; clone_size: NA; cdr3_length: 12; j_call: TRBJ1-1
cdr3_nt: TGTGCCAGCAGCTTAGCAGGGGCGTTCGCCGGGGAGCTGTTTTTT; cdr3_aa: CASSLAGAFAGELFF; v_call: TRBV7-8; d_call: NA; clone_size: NA; cdr3_length: 15; j_call: TRBJ2-2
cdr3_nt: TGCGCCAGCAGCCCCGGGACTAGCGGGGGAGGGTGGACAGATACGCAGTATTTT; cdr3_aa: CASSPGTSGGGWTDTQYF; v_call: TRBV5-1; d_call: TRBD2; clone_size: NA; cdr3_length: 18; j_call: TRBJ2-3